The entry below gives a single T cell receptor (beta chain) sequence along with its context. Its antigen is currently unknown. These data are taken from a study of cytomegalovirus exposure and HLA in healthy donors. Across the study: A prior analysis found 90 million to 120 million unique TCR beta sequences from approximately 190 million T cells. Study-wide points: HLA alleles were associated with roughly 17,000 TCR beta sequences in a later analysis at 0.05 false discovery rate.

13 Jbeta primers and 60 Vbeta primers were used for the PCR. Assay used: immunoSEQ multiplex PCR; TCRdb lists only in-frame clones, some missing. The repertoire consists of some 190,000 clones, with 87% occurring once and the leading ten covering 1% to 1.4%. The CDR3 consists of 15 residues. Germline CDR1 MNHEY, CDR2 SMNVEV (reference sequence). Trimming removed 5 bases from V and 4 bases from J, with 15 bases in between. The receptor was derived from a boy aged 2 to 9 in good health and CMV-seronegative. The chain has TRBV27 and TRBJ2-1; D is possibly TRBD2 (5 bases). Material for sequencing was PBMCs. In DNA form, the CDR3 reads TGTGCCAGCAGTGGGTCCGGGATCCCATACAATGAGCAGTTCTTC. Translated, it gives CASSGSGIPYNEQFF.